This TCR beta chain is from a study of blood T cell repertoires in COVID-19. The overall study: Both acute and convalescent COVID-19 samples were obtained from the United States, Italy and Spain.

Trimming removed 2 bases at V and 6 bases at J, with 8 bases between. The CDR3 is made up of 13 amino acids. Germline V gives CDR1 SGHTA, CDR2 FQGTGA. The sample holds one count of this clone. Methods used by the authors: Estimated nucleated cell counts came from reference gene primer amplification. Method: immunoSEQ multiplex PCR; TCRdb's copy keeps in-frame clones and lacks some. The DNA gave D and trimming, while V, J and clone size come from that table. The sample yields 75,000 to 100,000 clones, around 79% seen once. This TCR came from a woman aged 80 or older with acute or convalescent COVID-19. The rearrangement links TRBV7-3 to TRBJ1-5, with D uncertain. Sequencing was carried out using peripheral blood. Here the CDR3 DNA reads TGTGCCAGCAGCTTAGCACGGGGTCAGCCCCAGCATTTT. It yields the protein CASSLARGQPQHF. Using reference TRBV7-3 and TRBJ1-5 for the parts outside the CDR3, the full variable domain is GAGVSQTPSNKVTEKGKYVELRCDPISGHTALYWYRQSLGQGPEFLIYFQGTGAADDSGLPNDRFFAVRPEGSVSTLKIQRTERGDSAVYLCASSLARGQPQHFGDGTRLSIL.